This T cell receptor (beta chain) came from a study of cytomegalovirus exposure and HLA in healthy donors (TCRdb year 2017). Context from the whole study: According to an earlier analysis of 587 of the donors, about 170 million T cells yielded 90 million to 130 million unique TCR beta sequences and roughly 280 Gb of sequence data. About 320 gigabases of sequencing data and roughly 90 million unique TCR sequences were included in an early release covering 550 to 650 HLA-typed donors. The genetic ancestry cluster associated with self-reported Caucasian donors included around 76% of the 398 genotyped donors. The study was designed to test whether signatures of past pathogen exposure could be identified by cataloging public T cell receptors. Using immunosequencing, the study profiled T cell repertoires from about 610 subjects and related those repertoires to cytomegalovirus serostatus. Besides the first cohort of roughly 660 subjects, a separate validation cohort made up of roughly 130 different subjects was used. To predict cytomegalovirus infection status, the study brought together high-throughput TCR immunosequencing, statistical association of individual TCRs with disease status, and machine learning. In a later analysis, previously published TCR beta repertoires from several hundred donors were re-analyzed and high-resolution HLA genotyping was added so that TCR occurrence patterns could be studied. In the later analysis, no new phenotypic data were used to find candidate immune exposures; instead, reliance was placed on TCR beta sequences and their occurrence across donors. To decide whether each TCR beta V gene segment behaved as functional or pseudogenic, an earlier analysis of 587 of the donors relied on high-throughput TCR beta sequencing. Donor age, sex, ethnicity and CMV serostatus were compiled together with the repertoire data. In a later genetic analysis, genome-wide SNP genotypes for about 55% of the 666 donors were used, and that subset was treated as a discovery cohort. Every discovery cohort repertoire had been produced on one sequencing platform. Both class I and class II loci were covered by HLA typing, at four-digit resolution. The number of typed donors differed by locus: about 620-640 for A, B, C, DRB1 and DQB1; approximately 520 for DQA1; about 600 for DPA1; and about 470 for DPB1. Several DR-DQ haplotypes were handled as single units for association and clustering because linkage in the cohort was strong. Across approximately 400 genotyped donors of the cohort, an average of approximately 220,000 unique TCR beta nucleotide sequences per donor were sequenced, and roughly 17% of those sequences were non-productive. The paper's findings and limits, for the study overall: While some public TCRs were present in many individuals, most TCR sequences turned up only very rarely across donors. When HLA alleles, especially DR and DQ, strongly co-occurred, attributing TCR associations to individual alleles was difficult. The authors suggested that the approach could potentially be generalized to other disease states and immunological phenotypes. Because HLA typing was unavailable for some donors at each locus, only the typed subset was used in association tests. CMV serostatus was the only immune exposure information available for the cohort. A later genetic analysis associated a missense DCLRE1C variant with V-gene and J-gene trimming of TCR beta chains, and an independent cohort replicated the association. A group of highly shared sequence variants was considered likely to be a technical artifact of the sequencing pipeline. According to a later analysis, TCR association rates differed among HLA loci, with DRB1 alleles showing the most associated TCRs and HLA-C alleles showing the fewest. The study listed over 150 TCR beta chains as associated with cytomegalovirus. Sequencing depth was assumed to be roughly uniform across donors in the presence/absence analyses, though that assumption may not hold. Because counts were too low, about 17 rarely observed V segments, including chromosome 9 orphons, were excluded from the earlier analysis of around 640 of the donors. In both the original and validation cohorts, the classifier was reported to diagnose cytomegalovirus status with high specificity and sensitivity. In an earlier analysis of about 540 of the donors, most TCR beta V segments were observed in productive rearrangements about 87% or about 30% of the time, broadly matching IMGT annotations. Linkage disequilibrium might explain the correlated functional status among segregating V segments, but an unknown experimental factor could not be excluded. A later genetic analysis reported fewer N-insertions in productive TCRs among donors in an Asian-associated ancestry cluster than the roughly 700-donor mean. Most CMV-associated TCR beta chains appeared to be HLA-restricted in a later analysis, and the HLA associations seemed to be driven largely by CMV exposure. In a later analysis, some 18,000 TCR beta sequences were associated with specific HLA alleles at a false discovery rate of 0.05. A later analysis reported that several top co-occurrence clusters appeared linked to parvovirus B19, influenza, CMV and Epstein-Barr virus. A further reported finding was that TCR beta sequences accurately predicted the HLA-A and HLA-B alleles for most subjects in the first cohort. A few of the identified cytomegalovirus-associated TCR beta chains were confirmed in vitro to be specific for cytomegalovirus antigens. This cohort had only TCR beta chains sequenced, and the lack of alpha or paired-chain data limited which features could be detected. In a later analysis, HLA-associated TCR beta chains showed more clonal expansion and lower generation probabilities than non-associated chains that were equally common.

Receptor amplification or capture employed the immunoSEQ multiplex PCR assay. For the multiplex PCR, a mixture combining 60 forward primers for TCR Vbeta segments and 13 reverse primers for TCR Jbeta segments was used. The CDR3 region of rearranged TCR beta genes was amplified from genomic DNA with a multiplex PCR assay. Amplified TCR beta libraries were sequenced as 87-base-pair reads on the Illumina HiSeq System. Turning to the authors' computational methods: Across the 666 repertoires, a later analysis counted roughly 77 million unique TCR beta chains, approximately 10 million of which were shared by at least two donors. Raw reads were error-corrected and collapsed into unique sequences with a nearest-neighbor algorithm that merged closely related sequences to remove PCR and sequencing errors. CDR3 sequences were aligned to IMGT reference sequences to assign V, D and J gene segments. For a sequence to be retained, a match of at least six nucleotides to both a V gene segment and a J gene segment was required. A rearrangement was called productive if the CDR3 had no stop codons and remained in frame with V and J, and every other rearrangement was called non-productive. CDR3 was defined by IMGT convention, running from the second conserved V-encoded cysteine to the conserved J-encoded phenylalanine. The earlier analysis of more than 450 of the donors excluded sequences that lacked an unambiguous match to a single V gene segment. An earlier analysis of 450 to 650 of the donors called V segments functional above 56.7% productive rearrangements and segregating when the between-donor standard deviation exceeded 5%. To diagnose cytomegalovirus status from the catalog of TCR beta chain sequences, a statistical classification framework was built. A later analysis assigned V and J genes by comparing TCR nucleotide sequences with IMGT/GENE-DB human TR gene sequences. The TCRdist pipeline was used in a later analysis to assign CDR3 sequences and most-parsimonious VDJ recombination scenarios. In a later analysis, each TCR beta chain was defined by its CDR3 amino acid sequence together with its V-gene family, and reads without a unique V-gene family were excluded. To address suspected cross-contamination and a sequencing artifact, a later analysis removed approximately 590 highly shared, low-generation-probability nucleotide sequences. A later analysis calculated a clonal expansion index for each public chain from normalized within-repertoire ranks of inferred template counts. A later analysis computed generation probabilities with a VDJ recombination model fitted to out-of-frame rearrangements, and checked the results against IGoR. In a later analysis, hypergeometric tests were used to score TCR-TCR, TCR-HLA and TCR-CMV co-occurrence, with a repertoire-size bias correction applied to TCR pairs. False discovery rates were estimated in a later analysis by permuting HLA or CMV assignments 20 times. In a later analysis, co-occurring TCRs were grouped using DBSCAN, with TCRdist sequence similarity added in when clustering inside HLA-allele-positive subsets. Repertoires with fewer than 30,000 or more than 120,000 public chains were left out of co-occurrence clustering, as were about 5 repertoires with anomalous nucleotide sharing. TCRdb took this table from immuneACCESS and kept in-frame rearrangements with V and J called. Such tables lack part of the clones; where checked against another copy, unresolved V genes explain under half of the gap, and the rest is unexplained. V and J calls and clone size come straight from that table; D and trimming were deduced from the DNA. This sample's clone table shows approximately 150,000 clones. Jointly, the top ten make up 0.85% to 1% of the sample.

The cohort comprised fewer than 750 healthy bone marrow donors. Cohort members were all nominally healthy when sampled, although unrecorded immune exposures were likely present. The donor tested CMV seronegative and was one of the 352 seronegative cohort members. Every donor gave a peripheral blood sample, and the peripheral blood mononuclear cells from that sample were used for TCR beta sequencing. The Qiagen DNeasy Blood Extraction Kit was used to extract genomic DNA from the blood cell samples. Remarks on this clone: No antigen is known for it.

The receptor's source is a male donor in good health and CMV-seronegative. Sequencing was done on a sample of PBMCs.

This receptor has the CDR3 CASSPPDRGNSPLHF. The DNA sequence reads TGTGCCAGCTCACCACCGGACAGGGGTAATTCACCCCTCCACTTT. The chain employs TRBV18 and TRBJ1-6; 9 middle bases align to TRBD1. The CDR3 goes from the cysteine to the phenylalanine over 15 residues. The kept DNA is CDR3 alone, 45 bases in frame from the first base. The junction shows trimming of 0 bases on V and 6 bases on J, and the gene matches do not reach 0 bases of it. As encoded in the germline V gene, CDR1 is KGHSH while CDR2 is LQKENI.